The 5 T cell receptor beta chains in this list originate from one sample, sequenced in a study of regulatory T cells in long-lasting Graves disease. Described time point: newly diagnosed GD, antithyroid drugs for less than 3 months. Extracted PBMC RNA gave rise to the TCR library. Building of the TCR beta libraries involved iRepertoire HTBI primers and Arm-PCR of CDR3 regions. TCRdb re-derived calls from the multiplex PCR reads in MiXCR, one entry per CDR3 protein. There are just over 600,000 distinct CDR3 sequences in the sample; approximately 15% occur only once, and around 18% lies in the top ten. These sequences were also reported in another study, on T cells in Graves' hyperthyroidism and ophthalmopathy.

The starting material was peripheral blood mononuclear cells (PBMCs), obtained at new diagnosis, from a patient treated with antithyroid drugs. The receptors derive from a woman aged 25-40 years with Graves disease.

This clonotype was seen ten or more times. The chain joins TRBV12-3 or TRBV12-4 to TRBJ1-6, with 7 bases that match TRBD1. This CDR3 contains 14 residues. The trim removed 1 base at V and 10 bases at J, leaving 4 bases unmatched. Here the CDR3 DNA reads TGTGCCAGCAGTTTAGAGGGGGCAGGGTCACCCCTCCACTTT. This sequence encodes CASSLEGAGSPLHF.

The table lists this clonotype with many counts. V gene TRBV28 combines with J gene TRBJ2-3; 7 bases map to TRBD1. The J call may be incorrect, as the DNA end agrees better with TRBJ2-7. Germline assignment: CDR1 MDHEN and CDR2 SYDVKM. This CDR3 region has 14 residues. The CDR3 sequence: CASSSRQGWYEQYF. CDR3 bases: TGTGCCAGCAGTAGCAGACAGGGTTGGTACGAGCAGTACTTC.

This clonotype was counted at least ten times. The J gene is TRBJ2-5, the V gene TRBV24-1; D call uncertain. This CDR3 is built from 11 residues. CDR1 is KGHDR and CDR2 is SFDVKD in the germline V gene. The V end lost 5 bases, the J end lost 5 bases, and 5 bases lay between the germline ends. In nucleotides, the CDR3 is TGTGCCACCAGTGGAGCTGAGACCCAGTACTTC. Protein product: CATSGAETQYF.

This CDR3 is CASSVVRVPGWGSPLHF. DNA for the CDR3: TGTGCCAGCAGCGTAGTCCGGGTCCCCGGATGGGGGTCACCCCTCCACTTT. The chain joins TRBV9 to TRBJ1-6; D is perhaps TRBD1 (5 bases). Trimming took 0 bases from V and 10 from J, leaving 20 bases between them. There are 17 residues in the CDR3. The germline V gene encodes CDR1 SGDLS and CDR2 YYNGEE.

The CDR3 DNA is TGCAGCGTTGTTAAGGGCAGGCTAGAACCCTACGAGCAGTACTTC. It encodes CSVVKGRLEPYEQYF. The gene calls are TRBV29-1 and TRBJ2-7; D not certain. CDR1 is SQVTM and CDR2 is ANQGSEA in the germline V gene. This CDR3 contains 15 residues. The V gene lost 4 bases and the J gene lost 2 bases, with 18 bases spanning the gap.